The rows below give T cell receptor beta chains drawn from one sample of a study of blood T cell repertoires in COVID-19. This table comes from immunoSEQ multiplex PCR, and its TCRdb copy is limited to in-frame clones, with some not included. This sample has over 400,000 clones, with about 89% found just once. The sample comprised peripheral blood. The receptors come from a woman between 45 and 65 years old with COVID-19, enrolled during active disease. Both conserved end residues are part of each CDR3. The D gene is left open where the match is weak. Size is omitted from some rows. Given values are once, few, many or a class for expanded clones.

v_call	cdr3_length	d_call	clone_size	j_call	cdr3_nt	cdr3_aa
TRBV13	13	.	few	TRBJ2-2	TGTGCCAGCAGCCGGGGACTCCGCGGGGAGCTGTTTTTT	CASSRGLRGELFF
TRBV24-1	14	.	.	TRBJ2-2	TGTGCCACCAGTACAGTCGCGAACACCGGGGAGCTGTTTTTT	CATSTVANTGELFF
TRBV27	12	.	.	TRBJ1-1	TGTGCCAGCAGTTTGTCGGGGGGCGAAGCTTTCTTT	CASSLSGGEAFF
TRBV11-2	13	.	.	TRBJ2-7	TGTGCCAGCAGCTTAGGAAGGGGGACCGAGCAGTACTTC	CASSLGRGTEQYF
TRBV5-6	16	TRBD1	.	TRBJ1-6	TGTGCCAGCAGCTTATACAGGGGGCAAGGAGGATCACCCCTCCACTTT	CASSLYRGQGGSPLHF
TRBV10-2	13	.	.	TRBJ2-7	TGCGCCAGCAGTGAGATGGGAGAGTACGAGCAGTACTTC	CASSEMGEYEQYF
TRBV11-2	15	TRBD2	.	TRBJ2-5	TGTGCCAGCAGCTTAGGTGGGGGGGTCCAAGAGACCCAGTACTTC	CASSLGGGVQETQYF
TRBV7-9	14	.	.	TRBJ1-2	TGTGCCAGCAGCCCTAGACAGGAACCCTATGGCTACACCTTC	CASSPRQEPYGYTF
TRBV9	13	.	.	TRBJ1-1	TGTGCCAGCAGCGGAGGCGGGTCGACTGAAGCTTTCTTT	CASSGGGSTEAFF
TRBV5-1	15	TRBD2	once	TRBJ2-5	TGCGCCAGCAGCTTGATAGCGGGGGTAGAGAAGACCCAGTACTTC	CASSLIAGVEKTQYF
TRBV7-2	13	.	.	TRBJ2-1	TGTGCCAGCAGCCCTCCGGGGTACAATGAGCAGTTCTTC	CASSPPGYNEQFF
TRBV4-1	14	.	.	TRBJ2-2	TGCGCCAGCAGCCCTAGAGGCTACACCGGGGAGCTGTTTTTT	CASSPRGYTGELFF
TRBV18	16	.	.	TRBJ2-1	TGTGCCAGCTCACCACCGGGGGGAGTAAGTAGCAATGAGCAGTTCTTC	CASSPPGGVSSNEQFF
TRBV2	15	.	.	TRBJ1-2	TGTGCCAGCAGTGCCCCGGGAATGATTGCCTATGGCTACACCTTC	CASSAPGMIAYGYTF